The T cell receptor (beta chain) under discussion was sequenced for a study of metastatic and nonmetastatic thyroid tumors. TCRdb re-clonotyped the PCR reads via MiXCR. Of about 12,000 clones listed, 21% were seen once; the top ten hold about 14%. Thyroid surgery was performed in patients who had received no treatment beforehand. The CDR3 is 12 residues long. V lost 4 bases and J lost 0, with 4 bases in between. This clone showed up just a few times. The receptor's source is a female donor with papillary thyroid cancer or a benign thyroid nodule (not recorded which). Some clones in this sample may be carry-over from other donors' samples. The V and J genes are TRBV12-3 or TRBV12-4 and TRBJ2-7; D gene unclear. Sequenced input: adjacent normal tissue. The chain's CDR3 is CASSYFSYEQYF. Written as DNA, the CDR3 is TGTGCCAGCAGTTACTTCTCCTACGAGCAGTACTTC.